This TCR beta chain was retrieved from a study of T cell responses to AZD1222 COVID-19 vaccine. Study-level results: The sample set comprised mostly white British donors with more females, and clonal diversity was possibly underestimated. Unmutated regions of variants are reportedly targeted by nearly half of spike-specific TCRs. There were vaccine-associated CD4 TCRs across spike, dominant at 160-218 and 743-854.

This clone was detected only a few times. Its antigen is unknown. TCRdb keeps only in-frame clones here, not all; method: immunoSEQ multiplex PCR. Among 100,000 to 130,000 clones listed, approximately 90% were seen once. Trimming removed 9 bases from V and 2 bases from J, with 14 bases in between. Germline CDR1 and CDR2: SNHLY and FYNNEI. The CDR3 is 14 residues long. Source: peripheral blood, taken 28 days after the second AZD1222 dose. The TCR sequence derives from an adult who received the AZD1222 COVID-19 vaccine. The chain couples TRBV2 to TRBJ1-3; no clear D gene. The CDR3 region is CASLDGSAGNTIYF. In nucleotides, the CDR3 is TGTGCCAGTCTAGACGGGAGTGCTGGAAACACCATATATTTT.